This TCR beta chain was obtained from a study of tumor-infiltrating lymphocytes in primary liver carcinoma. Starting material of 450 to 500 ng total RNA yielded TCR beta cDNA via a constant-region primer. ARM-PCR was slightly modified, and three nested multiplex PCR rounds with it gave rise to the TCR beta libraries. Two initial PCR rounds of about 10 cycles each paired TRBV1-TRBV30 forward primers with a C-beta reverse primer. MiXCR, run by TCRdb on the multiplex PCR reads, gives a single entry per CDR3 protein. The sample contains approximately 330,000 distinct CDR3 sequences, 65% of which appear only once. Germline CDR1 is MDHEN and CDR2 is SYDVKM. V lost 7 bases and J lost 8, with 20 bases in between. This CDR3 region has 14 residues. They got blood RNA out of unsorted whole blood and also pulled out germline DNA.

This receptor was identified in a man aged 35 to 55 with primary liver carcinoma and hepatitis B virus infection. The V and J genes are TRBV28 and TRBJ1-2; a weak D match, TRBD1 (5 bases). Sequencing was carried out using peripheral blood. The CDR3 coding sequence is TGTGCCAGCATATCAGGGAGCAGGGCTTACGGCTACACCTTC. This codes for CASISGSRAYGYTF.